This TCR beta chain was captured in a study of T cells in Graves' hyperthyroidism and ophthalmopathy. Looked up from germline, CDR1 is LNHNV and CDR2 is YYDKDF (reference sequence). This CDR3 contains 14 residues. V dropped 4 bases and J dropped 2; count of bases not matched to a gene: 2. Isolation of PBMCs was performed on about 10 ml fresh peripheral blood. There were TCR beta CDR3 regions amplified from RNA transcripts. During a first-round RT-PCR of the TCR CDR3, the HTBI primer set was used. TCRdb used MiXCR to reprocess the multiplex PCR reads, holding one entry per CDR3 protein. The sample lists around 500,000 distinct CDR3 sequences, 15% to 20% seen once, with roughly 29% in the top ten.

The V and J genes are TRBV15 and TRBJ1-5; 7 bases fit TRBD1. This receptor was taken from a young woman with Graves' ophthalmopathy. The sample comprised blood. CDR3 in amino acids: CATSNRGGNQPQHF. Here the CDR3 DNA reads TGTGCCACCAGCAACAGGGGTGGCAATCAGCCCCAGCATTTT.